This TCR beta chain appears in the sequencing data of a study of blood T cells in healthy people across ages. Trimming took 6 bases from V and 7 from J, leaving 10 bases between them. CDR3 size: 12 residues. Germline values: CDR1 MNHEY, CDR2 SVGEGT. With respect to this clonotype: Its antigen remains unknown.

Through a sample-barcoded 5' primer and a J-beta primer mix, a second PCR was run for roughly 6 to 12 cycles. TCRdb used MiXCR to reprocess the 5' RACE reads, holding one entry per CDR3 protein. The sample holds over a million distinct CDR3 sequences, 35% to 50% seen once. General study results and limits: Investigators viewed diversity estimates from one million T cells as underestimates, the study reported. Leaving the PBMCs unsorted stopped any conclusive comparison of naive versus antigen-experienced cells.

The rearrangement links TRBV6-2 or TRBV6-3 to TRBJ2-1; D may be TRBD2 (6 bases). This TCR derives from a woman aged 55-70 years in good health. The specimen sequenced was blood. Here the CDR3 reads CASRGLPNEQFF. The DNA for the CDR3 is TGTGCCAGCAGGGGACTCCCGAATGAGCAGTTCTTC.